These 15 T cell receptor beta chains were all obtained from the same sample, sequenced in a study of response to subunit inactivated influenza vaccine. TCRdb ran MiXCR on the RT-PCR reads and lists one entry per CDR3 protein. The table has about 520,000 distinct CDR3 sequences, approximately 7.2% seen once. The sequenced sample was PBMCs from blood, obtained approximately 25 months after vaccination. Receptor source: a man between 50 and 70 years old who received an inactivated influenza vaccine.

J is TRBJ2-2 and V is TRBV14; D may be TRBD1 (6 bases). Per germline, CDR1 SGHDN and CDR2 FVKESK. This CDR3 comprises 16 residues. V was pared by 4 bases and J by 4 bases, with 16 bases between. Written as DNA, the CDR3 is TGTGCCAGCAGCCCTAAGACAGGATACTTCACCGGGGAGCTGTTTTTT. Its translation is CASSPKTGYFTGELFF.

This clonotype showed up many times. The chain is built from TRBV5-1 and TRBJ2-5, with D hard to call. V dropped 0 bases and J dropped 1 base, with 7 bases sitting between them. The CDR3 contains 14 residues. Looked up from germline, CDR1 is SGHRS and CDR2 is YFSETQ. In DNA form, the CDR3 reads TGCGCCAGCAGCTTGGGAGACATCCAAGAGACCCAGTACTTC. It is translated as CASSLGDIQETQYF.

The chain combines TRBV20-1 with TRBJ2-3; 8 bases match TRBD1. CDR1 is DFQATT, CDR2 SNEGSKA, per germline (reference sequence). CDR3 length: 14 amino acids. V dropped 5 bases and J dropped 0; count of bases not matched to a gene: 4. The CDR3, as DNA: TGCAGTGCTGCTGGACAGGGCAGCACAGATACGCAGTATTTT. Its translation is CSAAGQGSTDTQYF.

This clonotype came up many times. V and J are TRBV12-3 or TRBV12-4 and TRBJ2-1, with D perhaps given as TRBD1 or TRBD2 (5 bases each). The CDR3 totals 15 residues. V was pared by 1 base and J by 4 bases, with 11 bases between. The CDR3: CASSLGRGPYNEQFF. Here the CDR3 DNA reads TGTGCCAGCAGTTTAGGCCGGGGACCTTACAATGAGCAGTTCTTC.

This chain joins TRBV5-6 and TRBJ1-5, with D perhaps matching TRBD1 (6 bases). The CDR3 extends over 14 amino acids. V lost 5 bases and J lost 7, with 16 bases in between. Germline CDR1 and CDR2: SGHDT and YYEEEE. The CDR3 sequence is CASSQTGVNQPQHF. CDR3 nucleotide sequence: TGTGCCAGCAGTCAGACAGGTGTGAACCAGCCCCAGCATTTT.

The V and J genes are TRBV5-6 and TRBJ2-1; D might be TRBD2 (5 bases). CDR1 SGHDT and CDR2 YYEEEE come from the germline V gene. The V and J ends lost 2 bases and 8 bases respectively, with 14 bases between them. CDR3 size: 14 residues. The CDR3 bases are TGTGCCAGCAGCTTCGGGGATCGACCCCATGAGCAGTTCTTC. Its protein product is CASSFGDRPHEQFF.

The rearrangement joins TRBV6-5 to TRBJ2-3, with D perhaps matching TRBD1 (6 bases). V was cut by 2 bases and J by 3 bases, with 9 bases left in between. The length of the CDR3 is 14 residues. Germline CDR1 and CDR2: MNHEY and SVGAGI. The CDR3, as DNA: TGTGCCAGCAGTTACGAAGGGACAACAGATACGCAGTATTTT. As protein: CASSYEGTTDTQYF.

This clonotype occurred a few times. The chain has TRBV30 and TRBJ2-7; 7 positions match TRBD1. J gave up 2 bases and V 0 bases, and 7 bases lay outside the gene matches. Germline assignment: CDR1 GTSNPN and CDR2 SVGIG (reference sequence). The CDR3 contains 15 residues. The CDR3 DNA is TGTGCCTGGAGTGTACTCTACAGGGGAGCCTACGAGCAGTACTTC. It specifies CAWSVLYRGAYEQYF.

This clonotype was picked up a small number of times. The CDR3 coding sequence is TGTGCCAGCAGGTCACAGGATAATTCACCCCTCCACTTT. Translated: CASRSQDNSPLHF. The chain carries TRBV12-3 or TRBV12-4 and TRBJ1-6, with a tentative D call TRBD1 (5 bases). Trimming cost V 6 bases and J 5 bases, with 8 bases left between them. This CDR3 spans 13 amino acids.

This clonotype came up many times. The chain joins TRBV4-3 to TRBJ1-2; 9 bases line up with TRBD1. Germline CDR1 reads LGHNA; CDR2 reads YSLEER. The CDR3 totals 15 residues. With V trimmed by 1 base and J by 5 bases, 5 bases remained unmatched. The CDR3 sequence is CASSQVWDRDYGYTF. CDR3 sequence (DNA): TGCGCCAGCAGCCAAGTATGGGACAGGGATTATGGCTACACCTTC.

This clonotype was found a few times. The CDR3 nucleotides read TGTGCCAGCAGCTTAGATCAATTACCCACCGGGGAGCTGTTTTTT. It yields the protein CASSLDQLPTGELFF. The J gene is TRBJ2-2, the V gene TRBV11-2; D not certain. CDR3 length equals 15 residues. Germline CDR1 reads SGHAT; CDR2 reads FQNNGV. V was clipped by 0 bases and J by 4 bases, with 9 bases between them.

There are a few counts of this clonotype. V usage is TRBV6-1 and J usage is TRBJ2-5, with D maybe TRBD2 (5 bases). The CDR3 is made up of 15 amino acids. CDR1 is MNHNS, CDR2 SASEGT, per germline. Between the trimmed V and J ends, which lost 8 bases and 5 bases, there was a span of 21 bases. This CDR3 reads CASQRQFRGGETQYF. Here the CDR3 DNA reads TGTGCCAGCCAGCGCCAGTTCCGGGGTGGGGAGACCCAGTACTTC.

This chain joins TRBV11-2 and TRBJ2-5, with D perhaps matching TRBD2 (6 bases). This CDR3 region has 15 residues. CDR1 and CDR2 (germline): SGHAT, FQNNGV. Trimming pared 2 bases from V and 6 bases from J, leaving 16 bases between. CDR3 bases: TGTGCCAGCAGCTTAACCCCCGGGGGTTTTAAGACCCAGTACTTC. Protein product: CASSLTPGGFKTQYF.

V is TRBV2 and J is TRBJ2-1, with 7 bases that match TRBD1. The CDR3 loop spans 13 amino acids. With 0 bases clipped from V and 11 bases from J, the junction kept 4 bases outside the gene matches. Germline V lookup: CDR1 SNHLY, CDR2 FYNNEI. The CDR3 loop reads CASSEARQGQQFF. The CDR3 DNA is TGTGCCAGCAGTGAAGCGCGACAGGGACAGCAGTTCTTC.

The chain recombines TRBV15 with TRBJ2-1; TRBD2 matches at 10 bases. There are 15 residues in the CDR3. The trim removed 1 base at V and 4 bases at J, leaving 1 base unmatched. Germline CDR1 LNHNV, CDR2 YYDKDF (reference sequence). The DNA for the CDR3 is TGTGCCACCAGCAGAGTAGCGGGGGGTTACAATGAGCAGTTCTTC. It translates to CATSRVAGGYNEQFF.